This T cell receptor (beta chain) comes out of a study of STAT5B mutations in CD4+ large granular lymphocyte leukemia. Study-level background: Among healthy donors, a particular HLA allele went with more CDR3 'QG' motifs.

This clone was recorded once. The antigen is not known. V lost 7 bases and J 4 bases, leaving 19 bases between the germline ends. This CDR3 is 14 amino acids long. Germline V CDR1 and CDR2: SQVTM, ANQGSEA. Buffy coats from healthy blood donors served as controls. Study results and caveats: Compared with healthy controls (2/35), patient top clones favored TRBV06 (8/27). CD4-sorted patient repertoires seemed more clonal than healthy CD4+ repertoires.

Sequencing was performed with immunoSEQ multiplex PCR; in TCRdb, only in-frame clones are kept and a portion is missing. The sample lists roughly 30,000 clones; under 85% were seen once. Material: CD4+ T cells from blood buffy coats. The chain uses TRBV29-1 and TRBJ1-1, with no clear D. The clonotype comes from a human donor in good health. The CDR3 nucleotides read TGCAGCGCCAGGACGGAGGTGGTAGTCACTGAAGCTTTCTTT. This codes for CSARTEVVVTEAFF.